Following are 19 T cell receptor beta chains from one sample sequenced in a study of shared clonotypes between healthy human individuals. Libraries were prepared by immunoSEQ multiplex PCR; TCRdb keeps only in-frame clonotypes and omits some of them. The sample contains around 750,000 clones, about 74% of which appear only once. Source material: memory CD4+ T cells sorted from blood. Subset specified: CD45RA-negative fraction. The receptors here all came from a young woman in good health.

In this sample, this clone turned up many times. The gene calls are TRBV5-1 and TRBJ2-2, with D uncertain. The CDR3 spans 14 residues. Trimming removed 2 bases at V and 5 bases at J, with 10 bases between. The V gene's germline CDR1 is SGHRS and CDR2 YFSETQ. The CDR3 spells CASSFQAGTGELFF. The DNA of the CDR3 is TGCGCCAGCAGCTTCCAAGCCGGTACCGGGGAGCTGTTTTTT.

V and J are TRBV28 and TRBJ2-7; D uncertain. V lost 3 bases, J lost 4 bases, and 13 bases lay in between. There are 14 residues in the CDR3. Germline values: CDR1 MDHEN, CDR2 SYDVKM. Written as DNA, the CDR3 is TGTGCCAGCAGTTTCCTGGCCTCAGGATACGAGCAGTACTTC. Residues: CASSFLASGYEQYF.

The rearrangement uses TRBV28 and TRBJ1-4; D not certain. V was shortened by 2 bases and J by 7 bases, with 11 bases between the two germline ends. Germline V gene data show CDR1 as MDHEN and CDR2 as SYDVKM. CDR3 size: 14 residues. CDR3 sequence reads: CASSLTGGFEKLFF. In DNA form, the CDR3 reads TGTGCCAGCAGTTTAACCGGAGGATTTGAAAAACTGTTTTTT.

The chain joins TRBV6-1 to TRBJ2-3; 7 nucleotides match TRBD2. V gave up 1 base and J gave up 2 bases; unmatched junction bases: 6. The CDR3 has 16 residues. Germline CDR1 MNHNS, CDR2 SASEGT. CDR3 coding DNA: TGTGCCAGCAGTGAAGGCGTCGGGAGGACCACAGATACGCAGTATTTT. Translating gives CASSEGVGRTTDTQYF.

V and J are TRBV7-2 and TRBJ2-5; 7 positions agree with TRBD1. The end of the DNA fits TRBJ2-7 better, so the J call may be wrong. The CDR3 runs to 14 residues. The germline gives CDR1 SGHTA, CDR2 FQGNSA. DNA for the CDR3: TGTGCCAGCAGCTTAGTACAGGGGAACGGCGAGCAGTACTTC. This encodes CASSLVQGNGEQYF.

This chain connects TRBV6-1 to TRBJ1-3; no reliable D call. The CDR3 sequence is 18 residues long. Germline assignment: CDR1 MNHNS and CDR2 SASEGT. Deletions cut 2 bases from V and 0 bases from J, with 17 bases between. The CDR3 is CASSELPSRGNSGNTIYF. In nucleotides, the CDR3 is TGTGCCAGCAGTGAACTACCTTCAAGAGGGAACTCTGGAAACACCATATATTTT.

The rearrangement uses TRBV30 and TRBJ2-5, with D tentatively TRBD2 (6 bases). Per germline, CDR1 GTSNPN and CDR2 SVGIG (reference sequence). The length of the CDR3 is 13 residues. The V gene lost 8 bases and the J gene lost 4 bases, with 17 bases spanning the gap. CDR3 DNA: TGTGCCACATTGGCCGGGAGAGGAGAGACCCAGTACTTC. Translated: CATLAGRGETQYF. The full variable domain, its missing parts supplied by reference TRBV30 and TRBJ2-5, is SQTIHQWPATLVQPVGSPLSLECTVEGTSNPNLYWYRQAAGRGLQLLFYSVGIGQISSEVPQNLSASRPQDRQFILSSKKLLLSDSGFYLCATLAGRGETQYFGPGTRLLVL.

The chain uses TRBV5-1 and TRBJ2-7, with D perhaps TRBD2 (6 bases). This CDR3 has 15 amino acids. Trimming removed 1 base from V and 2 bases from J, with 13 bases in between. Per germline, CDR1 SGHRS and CDR2 YFSETQ. In nucleotides, the CDR3 is TGCGCCAGCAGCTTGTACCCGGGAGCCACCTACGAGCAGTACTTC. As protein: CASSLYPGATYEQYF.

CDR3 in amino acids: CAWSAGEYQPQHF. The CDR3 DNA sequence: TGTGCCTGGAGTGCTGGCGAATATCAGCCCCAGCATTTT. The chain uses TRBV30 and TRBJ1-5; D gene ambiguous. The V and J ends lost 1 base and 5 bases respectively, with 9 bases between them. CDR1 is GTSNPN and CDR2 is SVGIG in the germline V gene (reference sequence). This CDR3 has 13 residues.

The gene calls are TRBV5-1 and TRBJ1-3; D not resolved. The V gene lost 5 bases and the J gene lost 0 bases, with 9 bases spanning the gap. The germline gives CDR1 SGHRS, CDR2 YFSETQ. The CDR3 has 14 residues. The CDR3: CASSATSSGNTIYF. The CDR3 DNA reads as TGCGCCAGCAGTGCTACATCCTCTGGAAACACCATATATTTT.

The rearrangement joins TRBV4-2 to TRBJ2-5; 7 nucleotides align to TRBD2. The V gene end was trimmed by 0 bases and the J gene end by 4 bases; junction bases not matched to a gene: 5. The CDR3 has 15 residues. Germline CDR1 is LGHNA and CDR2 is YNFKEQ. In DNA form, the CDR3 reads TGTGCCAGCAGCCAAGATACGGGGGGTTTAGAGACCCAGTACTTC. Its protein product is CASSQDTGGLETQYF.

The CDR3 nucleotides are TGTGCCAGCAGCCTCCCGACGGGACAAGGTAACTACGAGCAGTACTTC. Protein product: CASSLPTGQGNYEQYF. The chain uses TRBV25-1 and TRBJ2-7, with D perhaps TRBD1 (6 bases). V was cut by 6 bases and J by 3 bases, with 21 bases left in between. CDR3 length: 16 amino acids. CDR1 and CDR2 (germline): MGHDK, SYGVNS.

This chain joins TRBV27 and TRBJ1-5; no clear D gene. Trimming took 6 bases from V and 6 from J, leaving 21 bases between them. CDR3 length equals 16 residues. Germline V lookup: CDR1 MNHEY, CDR2 SMNVEV (reference sequence). The CDR3 DNA sequence: TGTGCCAGCAGCAATACCGGACTGAGTTTTGGTCAGCCCCAGCATTTT. Its translation: CASSNTGLSFGQPQHF.

V and J are TRBV18 and TRBJ2-5; 11 nucleotides line up with TRBD2. Trimming removed 4 bases from V and 3 bases from J; junction bases left unmatched: 4. Germline V gives CDR1 KGHSH, CDR2 LQKENI. The CDR3 runs 15 residues. The CDR3 here is CASSRLGLAEETQYF. As DNA, the CDR3 is TGTGCCAGCTCACGCCTGGGACTAGCGGAAGAGACCCAGTACTTC.

This clone has only a few counts. The rearrangement uses TRBV7-7 and TRBJ2-5; TRBD1 matches 9 bases. The ends lost 2 bases at V and 4 bases at J; junction bases unmatched: 5. In germline, CDR1 is SSHAT, CDR2 FNYEAQ (reference sequence). This CDR3 contains 15 residues. The CDR3 spells CASSLPGQGRETQYF. The CDR3 DNA reads as TGTGCCAGCAGCTTACCGGGACAGGGTCGAGAGACCCAGTACTTC.

A remark on this clone: This sample also contains other DNA sequences that code for the same CDR3. The V call is TRBV5-1, the J call TRBJ1-1; TRBD1 agrees at 10 bases. V was pared by 4 bases and J by 5 bases, with 8 bases of the junction left unmatched. This CDR3 has 15 residues. Germline lookup yields CDR1 SGHRS and CDR2 YFSETQ. The CDR3 spells CASSPRQGARTEAFF. As DNA, the CDR3 is TGCGCCAGCAGCCCAAGACAGGGGGCGAGAACTGAAGCTTTCTTT.

This clone was found many times. The chain uses TRBV6-6 and TRBJ2-7; no reliable D call. Germline lookup yields CDR1 MNHNY and CDR2 SVGAGI (reference sequence). The V and J ends lost 0 bases and 3 bases respectively, with 12 bases between them. The CDR3 is 15 residues long. CDR3 nucleotide sequence: TGTGCCAGCAGTTACTCTCCCCAAACCAACTACGAGCAGTACTTC. Residues: CASSYSPQTNYEQYF.

This rearrangement joins TRBV27 to TRBJ2-3, with 7 bases fitting TRBD2. This CDR3 is 14 amino acids long. With V trimmed by 8 bases and J by 6 bases, 11 bases remained unmatched. Germline V gene lookup returns CDR1 MNHEY and CDR2 SMNVEV (reference sequence). The DNA for the CDR3 is TGTGCCAGCGCGTATGCGGGAGAGGGGGATACGCAGTATTTT. This translates into CASAYAGEGDTQYF.

The CDR3 protein is CASSPSTSGYNYNEQFF. The CDR3 bases are TGTGCCAGCTCACCATCCACTAGCGGGTATAACTACAATGAGCAGTTCTTC. The chain couples TRBV18 to TRBJ2-1; TRBD2 matches at 9 bases. CDR1 and CDR2 from the germline V gene are KGHSH and LQKENI. There are 17 residues in the CDR3. V trimming: 2 bases; J trimming: 3 bases; junction bases outside the gene matches: 8.